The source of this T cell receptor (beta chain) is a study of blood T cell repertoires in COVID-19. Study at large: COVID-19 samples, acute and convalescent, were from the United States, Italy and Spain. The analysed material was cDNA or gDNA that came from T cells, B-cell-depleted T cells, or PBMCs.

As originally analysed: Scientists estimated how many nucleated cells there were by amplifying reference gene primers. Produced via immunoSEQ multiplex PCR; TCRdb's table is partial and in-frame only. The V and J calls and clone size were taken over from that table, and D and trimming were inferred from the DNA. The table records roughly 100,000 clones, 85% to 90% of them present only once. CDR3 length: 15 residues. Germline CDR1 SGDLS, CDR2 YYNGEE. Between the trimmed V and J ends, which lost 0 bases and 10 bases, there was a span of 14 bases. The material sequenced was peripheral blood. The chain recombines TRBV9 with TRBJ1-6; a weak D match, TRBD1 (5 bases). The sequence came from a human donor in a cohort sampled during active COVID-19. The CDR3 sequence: CASSVATGVKSPLHF. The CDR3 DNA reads TGTGCCAGCAGCGTAGCTACAGGAGTCAAATCACCCCTCCACTTT.